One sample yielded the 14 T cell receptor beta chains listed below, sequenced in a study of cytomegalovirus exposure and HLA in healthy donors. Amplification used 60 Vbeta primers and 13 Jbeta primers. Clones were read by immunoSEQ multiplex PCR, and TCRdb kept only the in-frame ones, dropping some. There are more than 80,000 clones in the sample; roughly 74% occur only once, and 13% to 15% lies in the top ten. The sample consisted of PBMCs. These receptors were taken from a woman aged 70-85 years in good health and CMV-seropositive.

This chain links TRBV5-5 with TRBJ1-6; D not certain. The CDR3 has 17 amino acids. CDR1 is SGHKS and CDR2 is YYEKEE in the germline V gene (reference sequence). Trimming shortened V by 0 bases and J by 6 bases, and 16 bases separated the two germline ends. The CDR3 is CASSLDSRGGGNSPLHF. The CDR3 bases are TGTGCCAGCAGCTTGGACTCTCGGGGTGGTGGTAATTCACCCCTCCACTTT.

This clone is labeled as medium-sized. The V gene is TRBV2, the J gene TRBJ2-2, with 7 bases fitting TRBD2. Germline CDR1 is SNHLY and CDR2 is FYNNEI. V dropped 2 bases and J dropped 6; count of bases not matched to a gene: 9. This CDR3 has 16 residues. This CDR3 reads CASSERARGMSGELFF. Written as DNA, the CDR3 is TGTGCCAGCAGTGAAAGGGCGCGGGGGATGTCCGGGGAGCTGTTTTTT. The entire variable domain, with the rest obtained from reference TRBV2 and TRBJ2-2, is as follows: EPEVTQTPSHQVTQMGQEVILRCVPISNHLYFYWYRQILGQKVEFLVSFYNNEISEKSEIFDDQFSVERPDGSNFTLKIRSTKLEDSAMYFCASSERARGMSGELFFGEGSRLTVL.

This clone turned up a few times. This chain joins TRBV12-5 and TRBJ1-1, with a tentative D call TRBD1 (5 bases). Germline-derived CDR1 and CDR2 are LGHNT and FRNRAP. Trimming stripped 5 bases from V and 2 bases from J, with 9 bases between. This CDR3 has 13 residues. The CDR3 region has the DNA TGTGCTAGTGGTAGCAGGGCTAACACTGAAGCTTTCTTT. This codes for CASGSRANTEAFF.

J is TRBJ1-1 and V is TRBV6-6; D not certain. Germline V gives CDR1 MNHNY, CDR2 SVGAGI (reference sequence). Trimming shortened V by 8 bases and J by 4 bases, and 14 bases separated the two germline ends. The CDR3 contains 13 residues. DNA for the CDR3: TGTGCCAGCTTACCCCCGCAGCGCACTGAAGCTTTCTTT. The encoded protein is CASLPPQRTEAFF.

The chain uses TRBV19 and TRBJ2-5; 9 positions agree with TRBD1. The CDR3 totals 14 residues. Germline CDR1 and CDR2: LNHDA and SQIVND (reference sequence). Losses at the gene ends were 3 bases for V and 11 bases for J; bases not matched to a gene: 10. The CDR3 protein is CASSIDGTGKEQYF. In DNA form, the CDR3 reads TGTGCCAGTAGTATCGACGGGACAGGGAAAGAGCAGTACTTC.

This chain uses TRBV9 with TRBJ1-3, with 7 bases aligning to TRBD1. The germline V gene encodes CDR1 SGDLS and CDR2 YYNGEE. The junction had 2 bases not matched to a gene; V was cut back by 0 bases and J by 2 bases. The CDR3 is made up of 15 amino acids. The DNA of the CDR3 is TGTGCCAGCAGCGTAGGCGGGACAGCTGGAAACACCATATATTTT. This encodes CASSVGGTAGNTIYF.

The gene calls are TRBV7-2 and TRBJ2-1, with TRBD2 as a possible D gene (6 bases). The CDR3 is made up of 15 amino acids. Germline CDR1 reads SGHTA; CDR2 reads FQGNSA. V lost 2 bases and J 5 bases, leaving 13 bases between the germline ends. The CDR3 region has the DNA TGTGCCAGCAGCTTATTGACTGCGGGGAACAATGAGCAGTTCTTC. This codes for CASSLLTAGNNEQFF.

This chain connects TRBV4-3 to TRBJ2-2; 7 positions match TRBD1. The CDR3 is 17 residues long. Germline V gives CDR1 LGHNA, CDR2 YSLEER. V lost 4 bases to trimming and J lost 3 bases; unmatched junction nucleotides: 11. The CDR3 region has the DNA TGCGCCAGCAGCCCCGGGACAGCCCCGAGAGACACCGGGGAGCTGTTTTTT. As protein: CASSPGTAPRDTGELFF.

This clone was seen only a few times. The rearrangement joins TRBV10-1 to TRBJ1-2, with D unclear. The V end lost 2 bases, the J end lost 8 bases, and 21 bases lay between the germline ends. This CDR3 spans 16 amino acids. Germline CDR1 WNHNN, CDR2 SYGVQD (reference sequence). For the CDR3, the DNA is TGCGCCAGCAGTGAGAATAGCCCGGGTCCCCCTTCGGGCTACACCTTC. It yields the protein CASSENSPGPPSGYTF.

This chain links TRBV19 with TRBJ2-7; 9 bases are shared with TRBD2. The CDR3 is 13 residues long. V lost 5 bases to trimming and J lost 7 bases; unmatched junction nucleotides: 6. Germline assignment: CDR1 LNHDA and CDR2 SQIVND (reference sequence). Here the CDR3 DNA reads TGTGCCAGTAGTCCAGGACTAGCGTGGGAGCAGTACTTC. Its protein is CASSPGLAWEQYF.

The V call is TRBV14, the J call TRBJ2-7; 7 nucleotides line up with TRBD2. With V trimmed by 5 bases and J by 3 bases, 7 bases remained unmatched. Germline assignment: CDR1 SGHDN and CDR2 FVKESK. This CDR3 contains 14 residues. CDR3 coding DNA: TGTGCCAGCAGCAAAATGGCGGGAGTCTACGAGCAGTACTTC. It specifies CASSKMAGVYEQYF.

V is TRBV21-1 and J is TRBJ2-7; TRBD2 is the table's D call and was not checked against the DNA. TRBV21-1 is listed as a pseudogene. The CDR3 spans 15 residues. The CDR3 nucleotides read TGTGCCAGCAGCATTAGCGGGAGGCACCCCTACGAGCAGTACTTC. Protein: CASSISGRHPYEQYF.

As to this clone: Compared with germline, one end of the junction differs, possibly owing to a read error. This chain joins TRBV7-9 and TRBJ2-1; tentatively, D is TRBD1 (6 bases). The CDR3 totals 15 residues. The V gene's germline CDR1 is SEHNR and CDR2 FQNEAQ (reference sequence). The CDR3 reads CSSSLSWDTNNEQFF. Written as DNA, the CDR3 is TGTTCCAGCAGCTTAAGTTGGGACACTAACAATGAGCAGTTCTTC.

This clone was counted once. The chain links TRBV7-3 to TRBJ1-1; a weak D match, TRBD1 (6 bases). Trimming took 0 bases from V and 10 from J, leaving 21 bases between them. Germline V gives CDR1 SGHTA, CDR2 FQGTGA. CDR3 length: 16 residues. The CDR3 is CASSLTEVGVGGRAFF. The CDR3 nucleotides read TGTGCCAGCAGCTTAACGGAAGTAGGTGTAGGGGGTAGAGCTTTCTTT.